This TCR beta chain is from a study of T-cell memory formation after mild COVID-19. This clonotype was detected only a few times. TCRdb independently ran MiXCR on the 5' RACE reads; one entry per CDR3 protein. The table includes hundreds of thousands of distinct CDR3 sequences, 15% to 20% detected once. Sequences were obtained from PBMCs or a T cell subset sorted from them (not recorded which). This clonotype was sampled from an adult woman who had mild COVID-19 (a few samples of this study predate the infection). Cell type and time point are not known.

Here the CDR3 reads CASSFSPGLNTEAFF. CDR3 sequence (DNA): TGCGCCAGCAGCTTTTCGCCAGGGTTGAACACTGAAGCTTTCTTT. This chain links TRBV5-1 with TRBJ1-1; maybe TRBD1 (5 bases). CDR1 is SGHRS and CDR2 is YFSETQ in the germline V gene. The length of the CDR3 is 15 residues. V shed 2 bases and J shed 0 bases, with 11 bases lying between them.